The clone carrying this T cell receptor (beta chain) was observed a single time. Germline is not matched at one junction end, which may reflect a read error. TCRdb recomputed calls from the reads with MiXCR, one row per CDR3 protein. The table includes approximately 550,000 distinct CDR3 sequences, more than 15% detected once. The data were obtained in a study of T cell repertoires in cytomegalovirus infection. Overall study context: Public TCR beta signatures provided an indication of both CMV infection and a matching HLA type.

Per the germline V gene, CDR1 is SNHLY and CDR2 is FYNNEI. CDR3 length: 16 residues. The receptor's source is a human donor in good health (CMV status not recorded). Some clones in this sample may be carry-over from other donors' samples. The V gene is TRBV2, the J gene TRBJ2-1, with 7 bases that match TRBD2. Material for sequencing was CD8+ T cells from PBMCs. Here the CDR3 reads CASSDISGATYNEQIF. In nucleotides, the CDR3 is TGTGCCAGCAGTGATATCAGCGGGGCCACCTACAATGAGCAGATCTTC.